A single sample gave rise to the 15 T cell receptor beta chains below, sequenced in a study of tumor-infiltrating lymphocytes in primary liver carcinoma. The source of the blood RNA was unsorted whole blood, and germline DNA was extracted as well. TCR beta cDNA was prepared out of roughly 520 ng total RNA by means of a constant-region primer. The TCR beta library was amplified through three nested multiplex PCR rounds in a modified ARM-PCR procedure. In the first two PCR rounds, TRBV1-TRBV30 forward primers were paired with a C-beta reverse primer, and each round lasted around 10 cycles. TCRdb re-called the multiplex PCR reads through MiXCR, storing one row per CDR3 protein. The data hold hundreds of thousands of distinct CDR3 sequences, with 50% to 75% observed a single time. The sample consisted of peripheral blood. The receptors were gathered from a woman aged 25-40 years with primary liver carcinoma and hepatitis B virus infection.

This clonotype was counted between two and nine times. The chain is built from TRBV6-1 and TRBJ2-1; possible D gene TRBD1, 6 bases. Germline V gives CDR1 MNHNS, CDR2 SASEGT. There are 15 residues in the CDR3. V dropped 3 bases and J dropped 9 bases, with 18 bases sitting between them. The CDR3 here is CASSDFVRTASEQFF. The CDR3 DNA follows: TGTGCCAGCAGTGATTTTGTCAGGACAGCCAGTGAGCAGTTCTTC.

This clonotype has more than one count but fewer than ten. The chain combines TRBV28 with TRBJ1-2, with a possible D match to TRBD1 (5 bases). V was trimmed by 8 bases and J by 7 bases, leaving 17 bases between them. CDR3 length: 13 amino acids. In germline, CDR1 is MDHEN, CDR2 SYDVKM. CDR3 nucleotide sequence: TGTGCCAGCGCTGATAGACAGAAAGGTGGCTACACCTTC. As protein: CASADRQKGGYTF.

Of note for this clonotype: One junction end does not reproduce the germline sequence, and a read error may be involved. This rearrangement joins TRBV29-1 to TRBJ2-2; D possibly corresponds to TRBD2 (5 bases). This CDR3 is built from 12 residues. Germline CDR1 and CDR2: SQVTM and ANQGSEA. The DNA for the CDR3 is TGCAGCATTATGGGTAACACCGGGGAGATGTTTTTT. Translated: CSIMGNTGEMFF.

Regarding this clonotype: At one end the junction does not follow the germline gene, possibly because of a read error. The chain has TRBV11-2 and TRBJ2-6, with 8 bases matching TRBD1. Germline values: CDR1 SGHAT, CDR2 FQNNGV. The CDR3 sequence is 17 residues long. The CDR3 bases are TGTGCCAGCAGCTTAGGGACAGGGATCAGTGGGGCCAACGCCCTGACTTTC. It translates to CASSLGTGISGANALTF.

Regarding this clonotype: Sequence at one end of the junction differs from germline and may be a read error. V and J are TRBV7-8 and TRBJ2-7; D gene uncertain. The germline V gene has CDR1 SGHVS and CDR2 FQNEAQ. The CDR3 sequence is 14 residues long. In nucleotides, the CDR3 is TGTGCCAGCAGCTTCGTAATGGGCTCCTGCGAGAAGTACTTC. Translated: CASSFVMGSCEKYF. Drawing the rest from reference TRBV7-8 and TRBJ2-7, the complete variable domain is GAGVSQSPRYKVAKRGQDVALRCDPISGHVSLFWYQQALGQGPEFLTYFQNEAQLDKSGLPSDRFFAERPEGSVSTLKIQRTQQEDSAVYLCASSFVMGSCEKYFGPGTRLTVT.

This clonotype was detected a few times. A read error may be the cause here, since a much bigger clone is one base away. This chain joins TRBV11-2 and TRBJ2-4, with D possibly matching TRBD2 (6 bases). The CDR3 runs to 13 residues. The germline gives CDR1 SGHAT, CDR2 FQNNGV. The CDR3 region is CAISPGLKNIQYF. CDR3 nucleotide sequence: TGTGCCATCAGCCCGGGACTTAAAAACATTCAGTACTTC. Based on the CDR3 plus reference TRBV11-2 and TRBJ2-4, the full variable domain is EAGVAQSPRYKIIEKRQSVAFWCNPISGHATLYWYQQILGQGPKLLIQFQNNGVVDDSQLPKDRFSAERLKGVDSTLKIQPAKLEDSAVYLCAISPGLKNIQYFGAGTRLSVL.

Only a few counts were recorded for this clonotype. The rearrangement links TRBV6-5 to TRBJ2-5; TRBD2 agrees at 10 bases. V shed 6 bases and J 2 bases; nucleotides not matched to a gene: 6. From germline, CDR1 is MNHEY and CDR2 SVGAGI. The CDR3 spans 15 residues. As DNA, the CDR3 is TGTGCCAGCAGGCGTAGCGGGAGGCCTCAAGAGACCCAGTACTTC. Amino acid sequence: CASRRSGRPQETQYF.

This clonotype was observed at least ten times. The chain couples TRBV6-2 or TRBV6-3 to TRBJ2-7, with D perhaps TRBD1 (6 bases). In germline, CDR1 is MNHEY, CDR2 SVGEGT. This CDR3 is built from 13 residues. Trimming took 2 bases from V and 6 from J, leaving 11 bases between them. This chain's CDR3 is CASSYNRDSEQYF. As DNA, the CDR3 is TGTGCCAGCAGTTACAACAGGGATAGCGAGCAGTACTTC.

This clonotype was observed many times. The CDR3 bases are TGTGCCAGCAGCCTCCTAGCGGGAGGGCCGGGAGAGACCCAGTACTTC. Protein: CASSLLAGGPGETQYF. V gene TRBV11-2 combines with J gene TRBJ2-5; 12 nucleotides match TRBD2. Germline trimming cut 5 bases from V and 4 bases from J; bases unmatched to any gene: 8. CDR3 length equals 16 residues. Germline V gives CDR1 SGHAT, CDR2 FQNNGV.

Turning to this clonotype: Since no conserved phenylalanine or tryptophan closes the CDR3, a read error is the likely cause. CDR3 nucleotides: TGTGCTAGCAGCCCGTGGTTGTACGAGCAGTACATC. Its protein product is CASSPWLYEQYI. The chain has TRBV11-2 and TRBJ2-7; the D is unclear. CDR3 length equals 12 residues. Germline V gene data show CDR1 as SGHAT and CDR2 as FQNNGV.

The chain links TRBV12-3 or TRBV12-4 to TRBJ2-7; TRBD2 matches at 10 bases. CDR3 length: 15 residues. The junction had 10 bases not matched to a gene; V was cut back by 5 bases and J by 6 bases. CDR3 protein: CASSPLAGGVFEQYF. CDR3 bases: TGTGCCAGCAGTCCGTTAGCGGGAGGCGTGTTCGAGCAGTACTTC.

J is TRBJ1-1 and V is TRBV11-1; D remains unclear. Germline CDR1 and CDR2: SGHAT and FQDESV (reference sequence). The CDR3 is made up of 12 amino acids. V lost 1 base and J lost 10, with 10 bases in between. The CDR3 here is CASSLDSQRAFF. The CDR3 DNA reads as TGTGCCAGCAGCTTAGATAGTCAGCGAGCTTTCTTT.

About this clonotype: Possible read error: a much larger clone is one base away. This chain links TRBV29-1 with TRBJ1-1; D is undetermined. Trimming pared 6 bases from V and 8 bases from J, leaving 13 bases between. The CDR3 sequence is 11 residues long. Germline CDR1 SQVTM, CDR2 ANQGSEA. CDR3 sequence: CSVLTRLEAFF. As DNA, the CDR3 is TGCAGCGTGTTGACACGGTTGGAAGCTTTCTTT.

This clonotype has only a few counts. CDR3 DNA sequence: TGTGCCAGCTTAGGGGTTGAGGGCTACACCTTC. It yields the protein CASLGVEGYTF. This sequence joins TRBV7-8 and TRBJ1-2, with D perhaps TRBD1 (5 bases). V was trimmed by 8 bases and J by 8 bases, leaving 12 bases between them. The V gene's germline CDR1 is SGHVS and CDR2 FQNEAQ. The CDR3 totals 11 residues.

J is TRBJ2-3 and V is TRBV4-2, with a possible D match to TRBD2 (5 bases). Trimming shortened V by 3 bases and J by 1 base, and 17 bases separated the two germline ends. Germline CDR1 and CDR2: LGHNA and YNFKEQ. The CDR3 runs 17 residues. The CDR3 region is CASSQSLGARGTDTQYF. The CDR3 coding sequence is TGTGCCAGCAGCCAGTCACTAGGAGCCCGGGGCACAGATACGCAGTATTTT.